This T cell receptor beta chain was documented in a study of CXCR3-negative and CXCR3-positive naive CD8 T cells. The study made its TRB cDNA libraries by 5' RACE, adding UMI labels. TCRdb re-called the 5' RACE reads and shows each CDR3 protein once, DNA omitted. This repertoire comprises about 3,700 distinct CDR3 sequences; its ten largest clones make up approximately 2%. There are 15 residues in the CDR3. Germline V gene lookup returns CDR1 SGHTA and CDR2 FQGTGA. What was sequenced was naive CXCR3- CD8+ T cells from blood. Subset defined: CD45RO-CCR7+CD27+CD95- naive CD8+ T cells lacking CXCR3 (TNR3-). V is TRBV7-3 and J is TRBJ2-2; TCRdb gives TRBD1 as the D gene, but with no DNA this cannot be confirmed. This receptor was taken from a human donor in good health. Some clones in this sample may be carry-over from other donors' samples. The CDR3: CASSTHGTDTGELFF.